What follows is one T cell receptor (beta chain) and its context. The sample belongs to a study of OX40 agonist ivuxolimab in advanced cancers. This CDR3 contains 16 residues. Germline V gives CDR1 SGHTS, CDR2 YDEGEE. V lost 0 bases to trimming and J lost 6 bases, with 15 bases between them. TCRdb's copy holds only in-frame clones and misses some; the assay was immunoSEQ multiplex PCR. The repertoire holds about 120,000 clones, with roughly 95% as singletons. Sequences were derived from CD4+ or CD8+ T cells sorted from blood, sampled in a trial of the OX40 agonist ivuxolimab. The chain recombines TRBV5-8 with TRBJ2-2, with D hard to call. This clonotype was obtained from an adult with an advanced solid tumor such as melanoma, head and neck, liver or kidney cancer. The CDR3 nucleotides are TGTGCCAGCAGCTTGGCAGGAAGGCTTGAGTCCGGGGAGCTGTTTTTT. Translating it yields CASSLAGRLESGELFF.